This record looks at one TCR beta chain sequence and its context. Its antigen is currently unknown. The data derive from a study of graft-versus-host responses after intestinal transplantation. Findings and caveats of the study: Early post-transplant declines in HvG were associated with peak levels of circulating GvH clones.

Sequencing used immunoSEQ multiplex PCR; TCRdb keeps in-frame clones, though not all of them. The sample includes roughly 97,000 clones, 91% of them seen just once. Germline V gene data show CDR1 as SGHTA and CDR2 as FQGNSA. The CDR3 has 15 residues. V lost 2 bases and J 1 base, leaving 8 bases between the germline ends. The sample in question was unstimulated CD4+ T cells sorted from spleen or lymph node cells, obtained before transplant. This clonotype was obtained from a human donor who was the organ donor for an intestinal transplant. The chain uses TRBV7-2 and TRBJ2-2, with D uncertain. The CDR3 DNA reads TGTGCCAGCAGCTTAATCACGGGGAACACCGGGGAGCTGTTTTTT. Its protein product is CASSLITGNTGELFF. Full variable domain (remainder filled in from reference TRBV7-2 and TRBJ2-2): GAGVSQSPSNKVTEKGKDVELRCDPISGHTALYWYRQSLGQGLEFLIYFQGNSAPDKSGLPSDRFSAERTGGSVSTLTIQRTQQEDSAVYLCASSLITGNTGELFFGEGSRLTVL.